This T cell receptor beta chain was sequenced during a study of early T cells in non-severe SARS-CoV-2 infection. TCRdb analysed the 5' RACE reads with MiXCR anew, one entry per CDR3 protein. Among tens of thousands of distinct CDR3 sequences listed, roughly 5.7% were seen once. General study findings and limits: Database matching using VDJdb favored anti-spike CD8 responses, with private and CD4 specificities left missing.

This clonotype occurred many times. Antigen: not known. The CDR3 length is 14 residues. Trimming at V came to 2 bases and at J to 2 bases, leaving 3 bases not matched to a gene. CDR1 SQVTM and CDR2 ANQGSEA come from the germline V gene. Sequenced sample: whole blood. The origin of this receptor is an adult who was a healthcare worker with PCR-confirmed SARS-CoV-2 infection or an uninfected control (not recorded which). J is TRBJ2-7 and V is TRBV29-1, with 10 bases identical to TRBD1. CDR3 DNA: TGCAGCGTTGAACTCGGACAGGGGGCCTACGAGCAGTACTTC. Protein: CSVELGQGAYEQYF.